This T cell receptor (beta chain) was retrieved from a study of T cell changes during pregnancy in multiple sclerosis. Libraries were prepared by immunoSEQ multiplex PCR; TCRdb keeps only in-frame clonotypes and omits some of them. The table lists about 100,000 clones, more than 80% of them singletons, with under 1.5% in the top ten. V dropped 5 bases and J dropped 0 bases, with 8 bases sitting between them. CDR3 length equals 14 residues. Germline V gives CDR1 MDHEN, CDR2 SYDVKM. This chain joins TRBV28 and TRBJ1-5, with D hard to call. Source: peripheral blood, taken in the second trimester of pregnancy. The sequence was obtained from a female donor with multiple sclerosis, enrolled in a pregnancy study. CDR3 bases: TGTGCCAGCAGTAAGTCAGATAGCAATCAGCCCCAGCATTTT. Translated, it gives CASSKSDSNQPQHF.